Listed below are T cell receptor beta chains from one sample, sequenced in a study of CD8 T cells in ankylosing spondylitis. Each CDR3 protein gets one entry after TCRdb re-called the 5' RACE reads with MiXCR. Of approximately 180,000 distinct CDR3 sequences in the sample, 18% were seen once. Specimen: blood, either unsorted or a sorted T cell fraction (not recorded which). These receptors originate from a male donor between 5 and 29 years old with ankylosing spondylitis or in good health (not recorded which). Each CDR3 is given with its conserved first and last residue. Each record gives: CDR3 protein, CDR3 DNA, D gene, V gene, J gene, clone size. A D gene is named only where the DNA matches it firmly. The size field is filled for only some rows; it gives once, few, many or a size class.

CDR3aa: CASGQGTYNEQFF; CDR3nt: TGCGCCAGTGGACAGGGTACCTACAATGAGCAGTTCTTC; d_gene: TRBD1; v_gene: TRBV5-1; j_gene: TRBJ2-1; abundance: many
CDR3aa: CASSQDSGVNYGYTF; CDR3nt: TGCGCCAGCAGCCAAGATTCGGGAGTTAACTATGGCTACACCTTC; d_gene: .; v_gene: TRBV4-3; j_gene: TRBJ1-2; abundance: .
CDR3aa: CASSFYIEMQFF; CDR3nt: TGTGCCAGCAGCTTTTACATTGAAATGCAGTTCTTC; d_gene: .; v_gene: TRBV7-9; j_gene: TRBJ2-1; abundance: many
CDR3aa: CASSLIGSASYNEQFF; CDR3nt: TGTGCCAGCAGCTTAATCGGGAGCGCCTCCTACAATGAGCAGTTCTTC; d_gene: .; v_gene: TRBV5-5; j_gene: TRBJ2-1; abundance: .
CDR3aa: CSQQGDGYTF; CDR3nt: TGCAGTCAGCAGGGCGATGGCTACACCTTC; d_gene: .; v_gene: TRBV20-1; j_gene: TRBJ1-2; abundance: few
CDR3aa: CASSPTSGRAGDSLETQYF; CDR3nt: TGTGCCAGCAGCCCTACTAGCGGGAGGGCCGGTGATTCTTTGGAGACCCAGTACTTC; d_gene: TRBD2; v_gene: TRBV3-1; j_gene: TRBJ2-5; abundance: many
CDR3aa: CAIRAKAGDEQFF; CDR3nt: TGTGCCATCAGAGCAAAAGCGGGAGATGAGCAGTTCTTC; d_gene: TRBD2; v_gene: TRBV10-3; j_gene: TRBJ2-1; abundance: many
CDR3aa: CASSLVYSVSRRADTIYF; CDR3nt: TGTGCCAGCAGCTTAGTTTATTCAGTGAGCCGGCGGGCCGACACCATATATTTT; d_gene: .; v_gene: TRBV11-2; j_gene: TRBJ1-3; abundance: many
CDR3aa: CSPRVYNEQFF; CDR3nt: TGCAGCCCACGGGTCTACAATGAGCAGTTCTTC; d_gene: .; v_gene: TRBV29-1; j_gene: TRBJ2-1; abundance: many
CDR3aa: CASSLGPGERTYEQYF; CDR3nt: TGCGCCAGCAGCTTGGGACCCGGGGAGAGGACCTACGAGCAGTACTTC; d_gene: .; v_gene: TRBV5-1; j_gene: TRBJ2-7; abundance: many
CDR3aa: CASSYVPQGLGTQYF; CDR3nt: TGTGCCAGCAGTTACGTCCCGCAGGGCCTCGGGACCCAGTACTTC; d_gene: .; v_gene: TRBV6-5; j_gene: TRBJ2-5; abundance: many
CDR3aa: CASSLGTARQETQYF; CDR3nt: TGTGCCAGCAGCTTAGGGACGGCGAGACAAGAGACCCAGTACTTC; d_gene: .; v_gene: TRBV7-2; j_gene: TRBJ2-5; abundance: many
CDR3aa: CASSSAGHNEQFF; CDR3nt: TGTGCCAGCAGCTCGGCGGGGCACAATGAGCAGTTCTTC; d_gene: .; v_gene: TRBV7-3; j_gene: TRBJ2-1; abundance: .
CDR3aa: CASSQDRMPTNEKLFF; CDR3nt: TGTGCCAGCAGCCAAGATCGAATGCCGACTAATGAAAAACTGTTTTTT; d_gene: .; v_gene: TRBV3-1; j_gene: TRBJ1-4; abundance: many
CDR3aa: CSVASGSVADTQYF; CDR3nt: TGCAGCGTCGCCAGCGGGAGTGTAGCAGATACGCAGTATTTT; d_gene: TRBD2; v_gene: TRBV29-1; j_gene: TRBJ2-3; abundance: many
CDR3aa: CASSEEGGRAGTQYF; CDR3nt: TGTGCCAGCAGTGAGGAGGGGGGACGGGCTGGGACCCAGTACTTC; d_gene: .; v_gene: TRBV7-2; j_gene: TRBJ2-5; abundance: many